This T cell receptor beta chain emerged from a study of graft-versus-host responses after intestinal transplantation. Study summary: Recipients had multivisceral, liver-intestinal, or isolated intestinal transplants. For approximately three years after anti-thymocyte globulin induction, all recipients took tacrolimus and steroids. Notes on the study in general: Recipient-marrow GvH clones were detected, some having first appeared in ileum or blood.

About this clone itself: Its antigen remains unknown. A read error may account for a junction end that differs from germline.

Libraries were prepared by immunoSEQ multiplex PCR; TCRdb keeps only in-frame clonotypes and omits some of them. The repertoire holds 130,000 or so clones, with around nine tenths as singletons. Germline CDR1 SGHRS, CDR2 YFSETQ. This CDR3 contains 15 residues. Sequences were derived from unstimulated CD4+ T cells sorted from spleen or lymph node cells, sampled before intestinal transplant. The source is a human donor who received an intestinal transplant. This chain joins TRBV5-1 and TRBJ2-5, with 8 bases aligning to TRBD2. The CDR3 reads CASTLGSGGQETQYF. CDR3 DNA: TGCGCCAGCACCTTGGGGTCGGGGGGGCAAGAGACCCAGTACTTC.